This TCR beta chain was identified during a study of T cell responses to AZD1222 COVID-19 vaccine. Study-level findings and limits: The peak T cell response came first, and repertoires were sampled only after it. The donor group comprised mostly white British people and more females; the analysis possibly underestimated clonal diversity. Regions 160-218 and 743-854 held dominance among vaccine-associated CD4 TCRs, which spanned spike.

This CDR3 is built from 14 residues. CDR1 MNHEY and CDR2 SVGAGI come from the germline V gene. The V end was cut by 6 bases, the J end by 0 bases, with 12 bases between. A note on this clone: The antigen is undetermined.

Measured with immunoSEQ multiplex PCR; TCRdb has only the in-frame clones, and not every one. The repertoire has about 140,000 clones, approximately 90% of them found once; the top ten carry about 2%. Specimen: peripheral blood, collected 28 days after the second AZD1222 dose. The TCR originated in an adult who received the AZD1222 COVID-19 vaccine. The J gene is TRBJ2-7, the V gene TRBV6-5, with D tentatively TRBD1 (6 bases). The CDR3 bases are TGTGCCAGCAGCCCCGGGACATACTCCTACGAGCAGTACTTC. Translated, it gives CASSPGTYSYEQYF.